Detailed here is one T cell receptor beta chain. What it recognizes is unknown. The CDR3 runs to 14 residues. Germline assignment: CDR1 SEHNR and CDR2 FQNEAQ (reference sequence). The libraries of TRB cDNA were constructed through 5' RACE using UMI labels. TCRdb processed the 5' RACE reads again and assigns one entry to each CDR3 protein, with no DNA. The sample has some 120,000 distinct CDR3 sequences. Naive cells were sorted as CD45RO-, CCR7+, CD27+ and CD95-. The data derive from a study of CXCR3-negative and CXCR3-positive naive CD8 T cells. Study findings and constraints: Naive subsets did not differ in surface CD5, and TRB CDR3 properties served to infer TCR strength. The TRBV-TRBJ usage of naive CXCR3-negative and CXCR3-positive cells was similar, but that of memory cells differed. Naive subsets were similarly diverse, while memory CD8+ repertoires were much less diverse. Hydrophobicity was higher for TRB CDR3s found in CXCR3-positive naive cells than in CXCR3-negative naive cells.

Input material: naive CXCR3+ CD8+ T cells from blood. Subset: CD45RO-CCR7+CD27+CD95- naive CD8+ T cells expressing CXCR3 (TNR3+). The receptor's source is a human donor in good health. Some clones in this sample may be carry-over from other donors' samples. V is TRBV7-9 and J is TRBJ2-5. CDR3 loop: CASSLVLPRETQYF.